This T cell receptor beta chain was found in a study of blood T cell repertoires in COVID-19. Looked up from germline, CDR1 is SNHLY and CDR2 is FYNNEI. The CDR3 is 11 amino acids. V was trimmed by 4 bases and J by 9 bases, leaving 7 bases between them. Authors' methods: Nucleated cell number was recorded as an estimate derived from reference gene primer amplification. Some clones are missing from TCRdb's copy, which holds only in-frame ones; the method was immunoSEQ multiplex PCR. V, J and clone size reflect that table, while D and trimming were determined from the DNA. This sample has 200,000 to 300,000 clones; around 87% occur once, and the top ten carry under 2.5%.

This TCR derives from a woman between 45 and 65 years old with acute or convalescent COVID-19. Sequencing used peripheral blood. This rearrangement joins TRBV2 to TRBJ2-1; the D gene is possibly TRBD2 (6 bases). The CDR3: CASSGRGEQFF. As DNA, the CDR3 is TGTGCCAGCAGTGGGCGGGGTGAGCAGTTCTTC.